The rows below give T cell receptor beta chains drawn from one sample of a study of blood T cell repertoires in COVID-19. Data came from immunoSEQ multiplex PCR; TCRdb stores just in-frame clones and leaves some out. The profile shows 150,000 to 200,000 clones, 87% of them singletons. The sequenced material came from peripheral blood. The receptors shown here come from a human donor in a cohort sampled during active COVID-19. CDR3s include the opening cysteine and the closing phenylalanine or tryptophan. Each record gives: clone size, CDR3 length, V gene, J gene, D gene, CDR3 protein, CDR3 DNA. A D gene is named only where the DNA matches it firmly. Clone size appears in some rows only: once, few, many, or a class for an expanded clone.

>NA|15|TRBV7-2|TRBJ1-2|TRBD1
CASSWDSVSNYGYTF
TGTGCCAGCAGCTGGGACAGTGTTTCTAACTATGGCTACACCTTC
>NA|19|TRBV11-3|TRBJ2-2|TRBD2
CASSFGRLAGGPGTGELFF
TGTGCCAGCAGCTTTGGTCGGCTAGCGGGGGGGCCGGGGACCGGGGAGCTGTTTTTT
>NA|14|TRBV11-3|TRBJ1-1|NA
CASSGRGGNTEAFF
TGTGCCAGCAGCGGTAGGGGGGGGAACACTGAAGCTTTCTTT
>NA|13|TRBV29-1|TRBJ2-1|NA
CSVLLLEGNEQFF
TGCAGCGTTCTCCTTTTGGAGGGGAATGAGCAGTTCTTC
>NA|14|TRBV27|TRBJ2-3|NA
CASSWQGFTDTQYF
TGTGCCAGCAGTTGGCAGGGGTTCACAGATACGCAGTATTTT
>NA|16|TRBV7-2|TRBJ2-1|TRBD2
CASSLLSGRPYNEQFF
TGTGCCAGCAGCCTGCTAAGCGGGAGACCCTACAATGAGCAGTTCTTC
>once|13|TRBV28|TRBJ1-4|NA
CASSLDAEGKLFF
TGTGCCAGCAGTTTGGACGCAGAGGGAAAACTGTTTTTT
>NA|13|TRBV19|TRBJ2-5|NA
CASSIGRVETQYF
TGTGCCAGTAGTATCGGCAGGGTGGAGACCCAGTACTTC
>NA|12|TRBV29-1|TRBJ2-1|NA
CSAGDRRNEQFF
TGCAGCGCGGGGGACAGACGCAATGAGCAGTTCTTC
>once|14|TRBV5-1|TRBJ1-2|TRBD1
CASSLAGTGGGYTF
TGCGCCAGCAGCTTGGCCGGGACAGGTGGCGGCTACACCTTC
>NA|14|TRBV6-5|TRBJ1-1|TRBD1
CASRGTGVNTEAFF
TGTGCCAGCAGAGGGACAGGAGTGAACACTGAAGCTTTCTTT
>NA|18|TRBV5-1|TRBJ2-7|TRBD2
CASSLDAGGGERYYEQYF
TGCGCCAGCAGCTTGGATGCGGGAGGGGGGGAGCGGTACTACGAGCAGTACTTC
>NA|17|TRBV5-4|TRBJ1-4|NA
CASSSQTPGGTNEKLFF
TGTGCCAGCAGCTCACAAACCCCGGGAGGCACTAATGAAAAACTGTTTTTT
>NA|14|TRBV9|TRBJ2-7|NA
CASSVGSGPYEQYF
TGTGCCAGCAGCGTAGGCTCAGGGCCCTACGAGCAGTACTTC
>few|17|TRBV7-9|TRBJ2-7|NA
CASSLDLQGRSSYEQYF
TGTGCCAGCAGCTTAGATTTGCAGGGGCGGAGCTCCTACGAGCAGTACTTC
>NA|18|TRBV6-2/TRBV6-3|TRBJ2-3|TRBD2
CASSLTSGGAKALNTQYF
TGTGCCAGCAGCCTGACTAGCGGGGGGGCCAAGGCGCTGAATACGCAGTATTTT
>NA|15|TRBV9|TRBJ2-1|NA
CASSVEGGDYNEQFF
TGTGCCAGCAGCGTAGAAGGGGGGGATTACAATGAGCAGTTCTTC
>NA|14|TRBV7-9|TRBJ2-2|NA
CASSLIGVGGELFF
TGTGCCAGCAGCTTGATCGGGGTTGGCGGGGAGCTGTTTTTT
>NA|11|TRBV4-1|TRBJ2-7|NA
CASSQRGEQYF
TGCGCCAGCAGCCAACGGGGCGAGCAGTACTTC
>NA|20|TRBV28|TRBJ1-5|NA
CASTPLLGVEGSMSNQPQHF
TGTGCCAGCACCCCTCTTCTTGGTGTGGAGGGCTCTATGAGCAATCAGCCCCAGCATTTT
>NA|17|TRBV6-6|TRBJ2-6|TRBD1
CASSRRTGRSGANVLTF
TGTGCCAGCAGTCGACGGACAGGGCGCTCTGGGGCCAACGTCCTGACTTTC
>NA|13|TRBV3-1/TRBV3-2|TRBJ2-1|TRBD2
CASSPSGRDEQFF
TGTGCCAGCAGCCCTAGCGGGAGGGATGAGCAGTTCTTC
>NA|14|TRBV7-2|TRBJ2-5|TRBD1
CASSRVGQPETQYF
TGTGCCAGCAGCCGTGTGGGACAGCCAGAGACCCAGTACTTC
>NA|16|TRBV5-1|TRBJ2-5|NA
CASSLDPGLGQETQYF
TGCGCCAGCAGCTTGGATCCAGGGCTGGGGCAAGAGACCCAGTACTTC
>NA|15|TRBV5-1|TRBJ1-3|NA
CASSLDGGRGNTIYF
TGCGCCAGCAGCTTGGACGGGGGTCGTGGAAACACCATATATTTT
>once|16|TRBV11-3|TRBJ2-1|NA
CASSPRRWGGAGEQFF
TGTGCCAGCAGCCCGAGGAGGTGGGGGGGGGCGGGTGAGCAGTTCTTC
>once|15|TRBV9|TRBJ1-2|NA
CASSRRQQANYGYTF
TGTGCCAGCAGCCGGCGTCAACAGGCGAACTATGGCTACACCTTC
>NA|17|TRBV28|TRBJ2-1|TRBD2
CASSLYPSGSLNNEQFF
TGTGCCAGCAGTTTGTACCCTAGCGGGAGTCTAAACAATGAGCAGTTCTTC
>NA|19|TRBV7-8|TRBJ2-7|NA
CASSRDRGPGSRSSYEQYF
TGTGCCAGCAGCCGAGATAGGGGCCCGGGCAGCCGCAGCTCCTACGAGCAGTACTTC
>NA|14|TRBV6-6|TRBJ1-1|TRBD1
CASRSPTGDTEAFF
TGTGCCAGCAGGAGCCCGACAGGGGACACTGAAGCTTTCTTT
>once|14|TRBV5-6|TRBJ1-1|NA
CASSLGQMNTEAFF
TGTGCCAGCAGCCTCGGACAGATGAACACTGAAGCTTTCTTT
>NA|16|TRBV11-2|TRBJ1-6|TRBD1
CASSLDWGQSNSPLHF
TGTGCCAGCAGCTTAGATTGGGGACAGTCAAATTCACCCCTCCACTTT
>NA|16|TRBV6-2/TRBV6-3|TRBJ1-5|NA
CASSYEAAFSNQPQHF
TGTGCCAGCAGTTACGAGGCAGCATTTAGCAATCAGCCCCAGCATTTT
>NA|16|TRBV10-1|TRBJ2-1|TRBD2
CASSDFSGRARNEQFF
TGCGCCAGCAGTGACTTTAGCGGGAGGGCCCGCAATGAGCAGTTCTTC
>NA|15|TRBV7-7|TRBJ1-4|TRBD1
CASSATGATNEKLFF
TGTGCCAGCAGCGCCACAGGGGCAACTAATGAAAAACTGTTTTTT
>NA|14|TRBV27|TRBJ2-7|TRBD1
CASSRGTGPYEQYF
TGTGCCAGCAGTCGCGGGACAGGGCCCTACGAGCAGTACTTC
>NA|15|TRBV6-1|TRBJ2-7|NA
CASSEGVESSYEQYF
TGTGCCAGCAGTGAAGGAGTAGAGAGCTCCTACGAGCAGTACTTC
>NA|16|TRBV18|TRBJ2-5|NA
CASSHPGSSDRETQYF
TGTGCCAGCTCACATCCCGGGAGCTCTGACCGAGAGACCCAGTACTTC
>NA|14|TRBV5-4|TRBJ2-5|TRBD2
CASSVAGAQETQYF
TGTGCCAGCTCGGTAGCGGGGGCCCAAGAGACCCAGTACTTC
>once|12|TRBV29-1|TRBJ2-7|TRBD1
CSVIGTAYEQYF
TGCAGCGTAATAGGGACAGCCTACGAGCAGTACTTC
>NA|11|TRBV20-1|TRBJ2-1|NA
CSADVAWEQFF
TGCAGTGCGGATGTAGCATGGGAGCAGTTCTTC
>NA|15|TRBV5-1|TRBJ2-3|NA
CASSLRGLGTDTQYF
TGCGCCAGCAGCTTGAGGGGGTTGGGTACAGATACGCAGTATTTT
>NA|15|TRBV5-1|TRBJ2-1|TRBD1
CASSLEGGTGGEVFF
TGCGCCAGCAGCTTGGAGGGCGGGACAGGGGGCGAGGTGTTCTTC
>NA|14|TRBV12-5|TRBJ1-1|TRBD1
CASGPGQMNTEAFF
TGTGCTAGTGGTCCGGGACAGATGAACACTGAAGCTTTCTTT
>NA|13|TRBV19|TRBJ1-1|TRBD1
CASRDRGGAEAFF
TGTGCCAGTAGAGACAGGGGAGGAGCTGAAGCTTTCTTT
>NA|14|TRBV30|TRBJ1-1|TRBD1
CACTGGPVLTEAFF
TGTGCCTGCACAGGGGGCCCGGTGCTAACTGAAGCTTTCTTT
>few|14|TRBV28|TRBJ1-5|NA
CASSPSDTHQPQHF
TGTGCCAGCAGTCCCTCGGACACCCATCAGCCCCAGCATTTT
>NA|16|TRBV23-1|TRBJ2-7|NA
CASSPLRGTSSYEQYF
TGCGCCAGCAGTCCCCTAAGGGGGACGAGCTCCTACGAGCAGTACTTC
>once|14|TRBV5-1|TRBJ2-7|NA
CASSLGGQLYEQYF
TGCGCCAGCAGCTTGGGCGGGCAACTCTACGAGCAGTACTTC
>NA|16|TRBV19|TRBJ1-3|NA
CASSRNGRESGNTIYF
TGTGCCAGTAGTCGAAATGGACGGGAATCTGGAAACACCATATATTTT
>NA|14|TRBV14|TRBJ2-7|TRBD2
CASSPAGGLYEQYF
TGTGCCAGCAGCCCCGCGGGAGGTCTTTACGAGCAGTACTTC
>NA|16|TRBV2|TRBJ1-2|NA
CASSEYVGRSGYGYTF
TGTGCCAGCAGTGAATATGTTGGGAGATCGGGCTATGGCTACACCTTC
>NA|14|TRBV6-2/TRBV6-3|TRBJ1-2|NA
CASSYSDSNYGYTF
TGTGCCAGCAGTTACTCAGACAGCAACTATGGCTACACCTTC
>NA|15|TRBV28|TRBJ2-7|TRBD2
CASSPVAGSSYEQYF
TGTGCCAGCAGTCCGGTAGCGGGGAGCTCCTACGAGCAGTACTTC